The T cell receptor beta chain under discussion was sequenced for a study of shared clonotypes between healthy human individuals. The CDR3 has 14 residues. The ends were cut back, 1 base at V and 3 bases at J, with 10 bases in the middle. Germline V gives CDR1 SGHAT, CDR2 FQNNGV. In replicate PCRs of sorted subsets, 150 to 200 ng DNA, roughly 27,000 T cell genomes, was used. The assay was immunoSEQ multiplex PCR, and TCRdb's table has in-frame clones only and misses some. The sample includes around 2,000,000 clones, about 95% of them seen just once. Selected positively for CCR7 and CD45RO-negative, naive CD8 cells excluded terminally differentiated effector memory CD45RA+ cells.

V gene TRBV11-2 combines with J gene TRBJ2-7; D is uncertain. Sequenced input: naive CD8+ T cells sorted from blood. The receptor was isolated from a man aged 18 to 29 in good health. The CDR3 loop is CASSLVAENYEQYF. The CDR3 DNA sequence: TGTGCCAGCAGCTTAGTGGCAGAAAACTACGAGCAGTACTTC.